A single sample is the source of the 32 T cell receptor beta chains below, sequenced in a study of OX40 agonist ivuxolimab in advanced cancers. This table comes from immunoSEQ multiplex PCR, and its TCRdb copy is limited to in-frame clones, with some not included. The table has approximately 90,000 clones, less than 95% seen once. The sample here was CD4+ or CD8+ T cells sorted from blood, taken in a trial of the OX40 agonist ivuxolimab. The receptors shown here come from an adult with an advanced solid tumor such as melanoma, head and neck, liver or kidney cancer.

This clone was seen more than once but under ten times. This chain connects TRBV4-1 to TRBJ1-2; perhaps TRBD1 as D (6 bases). This CDR3 is built from 16 residues. Germline V lookup: CDR1 MGHRA, CDR2 YSYEKL. V shed 4 bases and J shed 3 bases, with 18 bases lying between them. Here the CDR3 reads CASSRTQGTNYYGYTF. In DNA form, the CDR3 reads TGCGCCAGCAGCCGTACCCAGGGGACGAACTACTATGGCTACACCTTC.

The V and J genes are TRBV2 and TRBJ2-5; no clear D. Germline-derived CDR1 and CDR2 are SNHLY and FYNNEI. This CDR3 has 14 amino acids. Trimming cost V 3 bases and J 5 bases, with 13 bases left between them. The CDR3 DNA follows: TGTGCCAGCAGTGACTTGCCTAGTGAGGAGACCCAGTACTTC. Protein product: CASSDLPSEETQYF.

J is TRBJ1-3 and V is TRBV9; possibly TRBD1 for D (5 bases). The CDR3 runs to 16 residues. The germline V gene encodes CDR1 SGDLS and CDR2 YYNGEE. Trimming removed 0 bases from V and 0 bases from J, with 10 bases in between. Written as DNA, the CDR3 is TGTGCCAGCAGCGTAGGGGGGTCGAACTCTGGAAACACCATATATTTT. Translating it yields CASSVGGSNSGNTIYF. Filled out from reference TRBV9 and TRBJ1-3, the complete variable domain reads DSGVTQTPKHLITATGQRVTLRCSPRSGDLSVYWYQQSLDQGLQFLIQYYNGEERAKGNILERFSAQQFPDLHSELNLSSLELGDSALYFCASSVGGSNSGNTIYFGEGSWLTVV.

This chain links TRBV30 with TRBJ2-7, with D tentatively TRBD2 (5 bases). CDR3 size: 13 residues. Germline loops: CDR1 GTSNPN, CDR2 SVGIG (reference sequence). This CDR3 is CAHAGPLDYEQYF. In DNA, the CDR3 is TGTGCTCACGCGGGCCCCTTGGACTACGAGCAGTACTTC.

The J gene is TRBJ2-5, the V gene TRBV21-1; no check of the table's D call, TRBD1, against the DNA was made. TRBV21-1 is deemed a pseudogene. The CDR3 is 16 residues long. In nucleotides, the CDR3 is TGTGCCAGCAGCAAAGGGCAGGGATGCGTTGGGGAGACCCAGTACTTC. It is translated as CASSKGQGCVGETQYF.

This chain connects TRBV27 to TRBJ1-2; maybe TRBD1 (5 bases). CDR3 length: 15 amino acids. Germline assignment: CDR1 MNHEY and CDR2 SMNVEV (reference sequence). V was trimmed by 4 bases and J by 4 bases, leaving 16 bases between them. This CDR3 is CASSYQGNLGYGYTF. In nucleotides, the CDR3 is TGTGCCAGCAGTTACCAGGGAAATCTTGGCTATGGCTACACCTTC.

The rearrangement uses TRBV2 and TRBJ2-7; TRBD2 aligns across 10 bases. V was pared by 5 bases and J by 7 bases, with 8 bases of the junction left unmatched. The CDR3 spans 14 residues. Germline lookup yields CDR1 SNHLY and CDR2 FYNNEI. CDR3 bases: TGTGCCAGCAGTTCGCTAGCGGGAGCTTTAGAGCAGTACTTC. It yields the protein CASSSLAGALEQYF.

The chain uses TRBV29-1 and TRBJ1-5; a weak D match, TRBD1 (5 bases). This CDR3 has 13 amino acids. Trimming shortened V by 2 bases and J by 6 bases, and 11 bases separated the two germline ends. CDR1 and CDR2 from the germline V gene are SQVTM and ANQGSEA. The DNA of the CDR3 is TGCAGCGTTGAACAGGGTGAGGGTCAGCCCCAGCATTTT. Encoded protein: CSVEQGEGQPQHF.

V gene TRBV30 combines with J gene TRBJ2-7; D possibly corresponds to TRBD1 (5 bases). Between the trimmed V and J ends, which lost 6 bases and 3 bases, there was a span of 18 bases. CDR1 and CDR2 from the germline V gene are GTSNPN and SVGIG (reference sequence). The CDR3 totals 14 residues. CDR3 DNA: TGTGCCTGTTCGAATGGGCAGGGCGACTACGAGCAGTACTTC. Translation gives CACSNGQGDYEQYF.

The V gene is TRBV19, the J gene TRBJ1-5; tentatively, D is TRBD1 (5 bases). Trimming left V 6 bases short and J 2 bases short, with 20 bases between. CDR1 and CDR2 from the germline V gene are LNHDA and SQIVND (reference sequence). The CDR3 contains 17 residues. The CDR3 sequence: CASSKDSAGVGNQPQHF. The DNA for the CDR3 is TGTGCCAGTAGCAAAGACTCCGCGGGGGTGGGCAATCAGCCCCAGCATTTT.

This sequence joins TRBV9 and TRBJ2-3; D is unclear. From germline, CDR1 is SGDLS and CDR2 YYNGEE. The CDR3 is 15 amino acids. V was cut by 0 bases and J by 2 bases, with 10 bases left in between. The CDR3, as DNA: TGTGCCAGCAGCGTAGGGGGTTTACCCACAGATACGCAGTATTTT. Amino acid sequence: CASSVGGLPTDTQYF. The whole variable domain, filled in from reference TRBV9 and TRBJ2-3, reads DSGVTQTPKHLITATGQRVTLRCSPRSGDLSVYWYQQSLDQGLQFLIQYYNGEERAKGNILERFSAQQFPDLHSELNLSSLELGDSALYFCASSVGGLPTDTQYFGPGTRLTVL.

In the case of this clone: Germline and junction disagree at one end, which may indicate a read error. V gene TRBV7-2 combines with J gene TRBJ2-7; D gene unclear. The CDR3 consists of 16 residues. Germline V gene sequence: CDR1 SGHTA, CDR2 FQGNSA. The CDR3 is CASSVAGRADTYEQYF. Written as DNA, the CDR3 is TGTGCCAGCAGCGTAGCCGGGCGCGCGGATACGTACGAGCAGTACTTC.

This chain uses TRBV19 with TRBJ2-7; 13 nucleotides match TRBD2. The ends lost 4 bases at V and 0 bases at J; junction bases unmatched: 9. The V gene's germline CDR1 is LNHDA and CDR2 SQIVND (reference sequence). The CDR3 sequence is 18 residues long. CDR3 amino acids: CASSTPRTSGRTSYEQYF. The CDR3 nucleotides are TGTGCCAGTAGTACCCCTCGGACTAGCGGGAGAACCTCCTACGAGCAGTACTTC.

The genes are TRBV6-6 and TRBJ1-5, with a tentative D call TRBD1 (5 bases). Germline-derived CDR1 and CDR2 are MNHNY and SVGAGI (reference sequence). The length of the CDR3 is 15 residues. V was pared by 10 bases and J by 2 bases, with 18 bases between. CDR3 in DNA: TGTGCCAACTCCCCCGGCGGGGGAGGCAATCAGCCCCAGCATTTT. Its translation: CANSPGGGGNQPQHF.

V gene TRBV6-5 combines with J gene TRBJ1-4; TRBD1 might be the D (6 bases). This CDR3 contains 16 residues. With 2 bases removed from V and 2 bases from J, the gap between germline ends came to 12 bases. Germline assignment: CDR1 MNHEY and CDR2 SVGAGI. CDR3 region: CASSYRSGVTNEKLFF. CDR3 bases: TGTGCCAGCAGTTACCGGTCAGGGGTTACTAATGAAAAACTGTTTTTT.

The V and J genes are TRBV12-5 and TRBJ2-1; D remains unclear. The CDR3 sequence is 15 residues long. The V gene lost 9 bases and the J gene lost 4 bases, with 19 bases spanning the gap. Germline CDR1 is LGHNT and CDR2 is FRNRAP. The chain's CDR3 is CASLNPTRPYNEQFF. CDR3 nucleotide sequence: TGTGCTAGCTTAAACCCCACCCGCCCTTACAATGAGCAGTTCTTC. The full variable domain, with the rest looked up from reference TRBV12-5 and TRBJ2-1, is DARVTQTPRHKVTEMGQEVTMRCQPILGHNTVFWYRQTMMQGLELLAYFRNRAPLDDSGMPKDRFSAEMPDATLATLKIQPSEPRDSAVYFCASLNPTRPYNEQFFGPGTRLTVL.

The rearrangement links TRBV5-1 to TRBJ2-1; 10 bases line up with TRBD2. The CDR3 has 18 residues. Per germline, CDR1 SGHRS and CDR2 YFSETQ. The trim removed 3 bases at V and 7 bases at J, leaving 16 bases unmatched. The DNA for the CDR3 is TGCGCCAGCAGCTCCTCCTTTGCTAGCGGGAGAATTGGAAATGAGCAGTTCTTC. It is translated as CASSSSFASGRIGNEQFF.

The V and J genes are TRBV11-2 and TRBJ2-1, with TRBD1 as a possible D gene (5 bases). V lost 5 bases, J lost 0 bases, and 11 bases lay in between. The length of the CDR3 is 15 residues. From germline, CDR1 is SGHAT and CDR2 FQNNGV. The CDR3 is CASSLQAFSYNEQFF. The CDR3 DNA reads TGTGCCAGCAGCCTACAGGCTTTCTCCTACAATGAGCAGTTCTTC.

This chain links TRBV29-1 with TRBJ2-1; TRBD1 agrees at 7 bases. CDR3 size: 15 residues. V lost 0 bases and J lost 6; bases outside the gene matches: 8. In germline, CDR1 is SQVTM, CDR2 ANQGSEA. CDR3 sequence (DNA): TGCAGCGTTGAAGACGACAGGGTTCATGGCAATGAGCAGTTCTTC. This translates into CSVEDDRVHGNEQFF.

This clone occurred once. The gene calls are TRBV6-5 and TRBJ1-4, with 7 positions matching TRBD1. This CDR3 contains 15 residues. The V and J ends lost 0 bases and 8 bases, in that order; junction bases with no gene match: 6. CDR1 is MNHEY and CDR2 is SVGAGI in the germline V gene. The CDR3 region is CASSYSTGLGEKLFF. In DNA, the CDR3 is TGTGCCAGCAGTTACTCGACAGGGCTCGGCGAAAAACTGTTTTTT.

J is TRBJ2-3 and V is TRBV5-1; 7 nucleotides line up with TRBD2. This CDR3 has 16 amino acids. Germline loops: CDR1 SGHRS, CDR2 YFSETQ. Trimming removed 4 bases from V and 0 bases from J; junction bases left unmatched: 8. The CDR3 here is CASSQFTSESTDTQYF. CDR3 nucleotide sequence: TGCGCCAGCAGCCAGTTTACTAGCGAAAGCACAGATACGCAGTATTTT.

The rearrangement uses TRBV30 and TRBJ2-5; weak D call: TRBD1 (6 bases). Between the trimmed V and J ends, which lost 5 bases and 5 bases, there was a span of 12 bases. CDR3 length equals 12 residues. Germline V gene data show CDR1 as GTSNPN and CDR2 as SVGIG (reference sequence). In DNA, the CDR3 is TGTGCCTGGGGTACAGGGCGGGAGACCCAGTACTTC. Translation: CAWGTGRETQYF.

The gene calls are TRBV11-3 and TRBJ2-7; the match to TRBD1 covers 7 bases. V was pared by 1 base and J by 12 bases, with 6 bases of the junction left unmatched. The CDR3 spans 12 residues. Per the germline V gene, CDR1 is SGHNT and CDR2 is YENEEA. The CDR3 here is CASSLGGQVRYF. In DNA form, the CDR3 reads TGTGCCAGCAGCTTAGGCGGACAGGTTAGGTACTTC.

V and J are TRBV9 and TRBJ1-1, with 7 bases matching TRBD1. CDR3 length: 14 amino acids. CDR1 SGDLS and CDR2 YYNGEE come from the germline V gene. V was pared by 1 base and J by 5 bases, with 5 bases of the junction left unmatched. In DNA form, the CDR3 reads TGTGCCAGCAGCGTAACAGGGGAGGGAACTGAAGCTTTCTTT. The encoded protein is CASSVTGEGTEAFF. Complete variable domain (other parts from reference TRBV9 and TRBJ1-1): DSGVTQTPKHLITATGQRVTLRCSPRSGDLSVYWYQQSLDQGLQFLIQYYNGEERAKGNILERFSAQQFPDLHSELNLSSLELGDSALYFCASSVTGEGTEAFFGQGTRLTVV.

This chain joins TRBV5-1 and TRBJ2-2; tentative D call: TRBD2 (5 bases). Germline values: CDR1 SGHRS, CDR2 YFSETQ. V lost 5 bases and J 0 bases, leaving 11 bases between the germline ends. This CDR3 has 15 residues. The CDR3 sequence: CASRRTVPNTGELFF. The DNA for the CDR3 is TGCGCCAGCAGGCGGACTGTCCCGAACACCGGGGAGCTGTTTTTT.

CDR3 loop: CASSLGQGAVDTQYF. In DNA form, the CDR3 reads TGCGCCAGCAGCTTGGGACAGGGGGCGGTAGATACGCAGTATTTT. This chain joins TRBV5-1 and TRBJ2-3; 10 nucleotides align to TRBD1. CDR3 length equals 15 residues. V lost 0 bases, J lost 5 bases, and 3 bases stayed unmatched. Germline lookup yields CDR1 SGHRS and CDR2 YFSETQ.

The chain's CDR3 is CASSLSPGGYTF. The CDR3 DNA follows: TGCGCCAGCAGCTTGAGTCCTGGTGGCTACACCTTC. This sequence joins TRBV5-1 and TRBJ1-2; D unresolved. The CDR3 has 12 amino acids. The V gene's germline CDR1 is SGHRS and CDR2 YFSETQ. The V and J ends lost 1 base and 7 bases respectively, with 8 bases between them.

This chain joins TRBV9 and TRBJ2-5; no clear D. The J call could be wrong; TRBJ2-7 is a better fit for the DNA end. Germline-derived CDR1 and CDR2 are SGDLS and YYNGEE. The CDR3 contains 14 residues. The CDR3 region is CASSAGQDPYEQYF. CDR3 coding DNA: TGTGCCAGCAGCGCTGGCCAAGATCCCTACGAGCAGTACTTC.

The chain recombines TRBV27 with TRBJ1-4, with D unclear. The CDR3 covers 15 residues. V lost 5 bases and J lost 0, with 10 bases in between. The germline gives CDR1 MNHEY, CDR2 SMNVEV (reference sequence). The CDR3, as DNA: TGTGCCAGCAGTACCGGGGAGTCAACTAATGAAAAACTGTTTTTT. Translation: CASSTGESTNEKLFF.

This chain uses TRBV6-6 with TRBJ2-3, with TRBD1 matching over 8 bases. Unmatched junction bases numbered 5, after V lost 2 bases and J lost 4 bases. Per the germline V gene, CDR1 is MNHNY and CDR2 is SVGAGI (reference sequence). The CDR3 extends over 15 amino acids. The CDR3 sequence: CASSYQGARADTQYF. DNA of the CDR3: TGTGCCAGCAGTTACCAGGGGGCTAGGGCAGATACGCAGTATTTT.

CDR3 DNA sequence: TGTGCCAGCAGCTTTAGCGGGATCTCGGAGCAGTACTTC. It codes for CASSFSGISEQYF. J is TRBJ2-7 and V is TRBV11-2; 8 bases fit TRBD2. CDR1 is SGHAT, CDR2 FQNNGV, per germline. Trimming took 3 bases from V and 7 from J; bases not matched to a gene: 5. This CDR3 region has 13 residues.

The chain combines TRBV4-2 with TRBJ2-7, with TRBD1 matching 8 bases. Germline assignment: CDR1 LGHNA and CDR2 YNFKEQ. This CDR3 is 16 amino acids long. J lost 5 bases, V lost 0 bases, and 9 bases had no gene match. The CDR3 DNA reads as TGTGCCAGCAGCCAAGATCGGGGTCAGGGGGCTGACGAGCAGTACTTC. It is translated as CASSQDRGQGADEQYF.